One sample yielded the 18 T cell receptor beta chains listed below, sequenced in a study of blood T cell repertoires in COVID-19. Data came from immunoSEQ multiplex PCR; TCRdb stores just in-frame clones and leaves some out. The repertoire holds 55,000 to 80,000 clones, with 75% to 90% as singletons. Material for sequencing was peripheral blood. The receptors here all came from a human donor in a cohort sampled during active COVID-19.

This chain links TRBV5-5 with TRBJ1-1; D is unclear. The V end lost 0 bases, the J end lost 5 bases, and 11 bases lay between the germline ends. The CDR3 runs to 14 residues. Germline V gene sequence: CDR1 SGHKS, CDR2 YYEKEE (reference sequence). CDR3 sequence: CASSLAQGGTEAFF. DNA of the CDR3: TGTGCCAGCAGCTTGGCCCAAGGAGGGACTGAAGCTTTCTTT.

The chain combines TRBV27 with TRBJ1-6, with 11 nucleotides matching TRBD1. Trimming removed 7 bases from V and 0 bases from J; junction bases left unmatched: 8. The V gene's germline CDR1 is MNHEY and CDR2 SMNVEV (reference sequence). This CDR3 spans 18 amino acids. In DNA form, the CDR3 reads TGTGCCAGCATGGACAGGGGGCCTGGGAGCTCCTATAATTCACCCCTCCACTTT. Its translation: CASMDRGPGSSYNSPLHF.

This sequence joins TRBV6-6 and TRBJ2-5; D is perhaps TRBD2 (5 bases). Germline V gene lookup returns CDR1 MNHNY and CDR2 SVGAGI (reference sequence). This CDR3 contains 15 residues. Trimming cost V 6 bases and J 4 bases, with 18 bases left between them. This CDR3 reads CASSPGPSRGETQYF. The CDR3 region has the DNA TGTGCCAGCAGCCCCGGCCCCTCCCGGGGAGAGACCCAGTACTTC.

The genes are TRBV7-6 and TRBJ2-5; 10 bases align to TRBD2. There are 16 residues in the CDR3. Germline V gives CDR1 SGHVS, CDR2 FNYEAQ. Unmatched junction bases numbered 7, after V lost 5 bases and J lost 1 base. CDR3 nucleotide sequence: TGTGCCAGCAGCGAAGCGGGGGGGCCGGTCCAAGAGACCCAGTACTTC. Its protein is CASSEAGGPVQETQYF.

The chain carries TRBV11-2 and TRBJ2-1; D remains unclear. This CDR3 has 15 amino acids. Trimming cost V 3 bases and J 6 bases, with 15 bases left between them. Germline lookup yields CDR1 SGHAT and CDR2 FQNNGV. The CDR3 DNA reads TGTGCCAGCAGCTTTTGGGCAGTCTCTTCCAATGAGCAGTTCTTC. Translating it yields CASSFWAVSSNEQFF.

This chain connects TRBV15 to TRBJ2-2, with 7 bases identical to TRBD1. V trimming: 8 bases; J trimming: 6 bases; junction bases outside the gene matches: 3. Germline-derived CDR1 and CDR2 are LNHNV and YYDKDF (reference sequence). The CDR3 totals 12 residues. The CDR3 DNA reads as TGTGCCACCTACACAGGGGCCGGGGAGCTGTTTTTT. Residues: CATYTGAGELFF.

V is TRBV30 and J is TRBJ2-3; tentatively, D is TRBD2 (6 bases). Germline V gene lookup returns CDR1 GTSNPN and CDR2 SVGIG (reference sequence). The V end was cut by 1 base, the J end by 1 base, with 12 bases between. This CDR3 comprises 15 residues. The CDR3 protein is CAWSGGGVGTDTQYF. As DNA, the CDR3 is TGTGCCTGGAGTGGGGGCGGGGTGGGCACAGATACGCAGTATTTT.

The gene calls are TRBV4-1 and TRBJ1-1; D may be TRBD1 (5 bases). The V end lost 4 bases, the J end lost 2 bases, and 17 bases lay between the germline ends. The CDR3 is 16 residues long. The germline V gene encodes CDR1 MGHRA and CDR2 YSYEKL. The CDR3 DNA reads TGCGCCAGCAGCCTTCCCAAGACCAGGGCCAACACTGAAGCTTTCTTT. Translation: CASSLPKTRANTEAFF.

The chain is built from TRBV6-5 and TRBJ1-1; D may be TRBD1 (5 bases). The CDR3 sequence is 12 residues long. Germline CDR1 MNHEY, CDR2 SVGAGI. Trimming took 4 bases from V and 11 from J, leaving 14 bases between them. In nucleotides, the CDR3 is TGTGCCAGCAGTTTCCGCGGGGGAAGCGCTTTCTTT. It yields the protein CASSFRGGSAFF.

This clone was seen a handful of times. The rearrangement uses TRBV6-5 and TRBJ1-5; D unclear. The CDR3 is 14 residues long. V was cut by 6 bases and J by 9 bases, with 18 bases left in between. Germline loops: CDR1 MNHEY, CDR2 SVGAGI. DNA of the CDR3: TGTGCCAGCAGCCCCGGGAGGAGCAGCGGGCCCCAGCATTTT. Protein product: CASSPGRSSGPQHF.

V and J are TRBV5-4 and TRBJ1-2; 7 positions agree with TRBD1. Unmatched junction bases numbered 11, after V lost 5 bases and J lost 4 bases. There are 15 residues in the CDR3. The germline V gene has CDR1 SGHNT and CDR2 YYREEE (reference sequence). CDR3 amino acids: CASSNVDRVGYGYTF. In DNA, the CDR3 is TGTGCCAGCAGTAATGTTGACAGGGTAGGCTATGGCTACACCTTC.

The J gene is TRBJ1-5, the V gene TRBV6-5; D gene ambiguous. Germline assignment: CDR1 MNHEY and CDR2 SVGAGI. The length of the CDR3 is 13 residues. V lost 8 bases, J lost 5 bases, and 13 bases lay in between. CDR3: CASGTAVDQPQHF. CDR3 DNA sequence: TGTGCCAGCGGAACAGCGGTAGATCAGCCCCAGCATTTT.

In this sample, this clone turned up once. The rearrangement links TRBV19 to TRBJ1-5; D ambiguous. The CDR3 has 15 amino acids. The germline gives CDR1 LNHDA, CDR2 SQIVND (reference sequence). The germline V and J ends were trimmed by 2 bases and 0 bases, with 8 bases remaining between them. The DNA of the CDR3 is TGTGCCAGTAGTATACTAACAGTTAGCAATCAGCCCCAGCATTTT. This gives the protein CASSILTVSNQPQHF.

The gene calls are TRBV10-1 and TRBJ2-7, with 7 bases identical to TRBD1. V lost 6 bases and J lost 2; bases outside the gene matches: 10. Looked up from germline, CDR1 is WNHNN and CDR2 is SYGVQD (reference sequence). The CDR3 totals 15 residues. For the CDR3, the DNA is TGCGCCAGCAGCTACCGGGACAGTCGAACCTACGAGCAGTACTTC. Its translation: CASSYRDSRTYEQYF.

As concerns this clone: The sample carries other DNA sequences with the same CDR3. The chain joins TRBV5-1 to TRBJ1-2, with D hard to call. V was trimmed by 1 base and J by 1 base, leaving 8 bases between them. Per germline, CDR1 SGHRS and CDR2 YFSETQ. The CDR3 sequence is 14 residues long. The CDR3 here is CASSLQGDNYGYTF. CDR3 bases: TGCGCCAGCAGCTTGCAAGGAGATAACTATGGCTACACCTTC.

The chain is built from TRBV5-1 and TRBJ2-3, with D possibly matching TRBD2 (6 bases). The V gene lost 1 base and the J gene lost 2 bases, with 14 bases spanning the gap. CDR3 length: 16 amino acids. Germline CDR1 SGHRS, CDR2 YFSETQ. The CDR3 bases are TGCGCCAGCAGCTTGATCGGCGGGGAGAACACAGATACGCAGTATTTT. It yields the protein CASSLIGGENTDTQYF.

The chain links TRBV5-1 to TRBJ2-3, with D maybe TRBD2 (6 bases). The germline V gene has CDR1 SGHRS and CDR2 YFSETQ. With 5 bases removed from V and 4 bases from J, the gap between germline ends came to 11 bases. CDR3 length: 13 amino acids. CDR3 sequence reads: CASSSGDSDTQYF. As DNA, the CDR3 is TGCGCCAGCAGTTCGGGGGATTCAGATACGCAGTATTTT.

This clone appeared a few times. The chain links TRBV4-1 to TRBJ2-7, with 7 nucleotides matching TRBD1. CDR3 size: 15 residues. CDR1 is MGHRA and CDR2 is YSYEKL in the germline V gene. J was trimmed by 1 base and V by 4 bases; bases with no gene match: 7. Here the CDR3 DNA reads TGCGCCAGCAGCCTGGGGACAGACAATTCCTACGAGCAGTACTTC. Encoded protein: CASSLGTDNSYEQYF.